A single sample gave rise to the 27 T cell receptor beta chains below, sequenced in a study of cytomegalovirus exposure and HLA in healthy donors (TCRdb year 2017). The library was produced with the immunoSEQ multiplex PCR assay. For the multiplex PCR, a mixture combining 60 forward primers for TCR Vbeta segments and 13 reverse primers for TCR Jbeta segments was used. In TCRdb, the immuneACCESS table is reduced to in-frame sequences with V and J assigned. These tables do not hold every clone; where another copy was compared, an unresolved V gene accounts for under half, and the others remain unexplained. Counted in this sample were 120,000 or so clones; 75% to 90% of them appeared once. Of the sample, 0.2% to 0.3% falls within the top ten clones. The sequenced material came from PBMCs. These receptors came from a man aged 45-65 years in good health and CMV-seronegative.

In the case of this clone: One junction end disagrees with the germline gene, perhaps due to a read error. The rearrangement links TRBV7-2 to TRBJ1-5, with D possibly matching TRBD1 (5 bases). Germline V gene data show CDR1 as SGHTA and CDR2 as FQGNSA. This CDR3 region has 15 residues. The CDR3 reads CASSRGGDGNQLQHF. CDR3 in DNA: TGTGCCAGCAGCCGGGGGGGGGATGGGAATCAGCTCCAGCATTTT.

The gene calls are TRBV5-1 and TRBJ1-1; 8 bases are shared with TRBD1. There are 14 residues in the CDR3. The germline gives CDR1 SGHRS, CDR2 YFSETQ. V was pared by 0 bases and J by 6 bases, with 4 bases of the junction left unmatched. The DNA of the CDR3 is TGCGCCAGCAGCTTGGCCTCGACAGGGGCTGAAGCTTTCTTT. This codes for CASSLASTGAEAFF.

The genes are TRBV5-1 and TRBJ1-2; 7 positions match TRBD1. The CDR3 extends over 15 amino acids. The germline gives CDR1 SGHRS, CDR2 YFSETQ. Trimming removed 0 bases from V and 6 bases from J; junction bases left unmatched: 8. The CDR3 region is CASSLGQGAANGYTF. The CDR3 bases are TGCGCCAGCAGCTTGGGACAGGGCGCCGCGAATGGCTACACCTTC.

The rearrangement joins TRBV27 to TRBJ2-7; D may be TRBD1 (5 bases). This CDR3 region has 13 residues. The germline gives CDR1 MNHEY, CDR2 SMNVEV (reference sequence). Deletions cut 5 bases from V and 6 bases from J, with 14 bases between. For the CDR3, the DNA is TGTGCCAGCAGTCTAGGGGCCAGCTTCGAGCAGTACTTC. Translation gives CASSLGASFEQYF.

The CDR3 region is CASSLSGRGGREQYF. The DNA of the CDR3 is TGTGCCAGCAGCCTTAGCGGGAGAGGGGGACGCGAGCAGTACTTC. The chain joins TRBV5-8 to TRBJ2-7, with TRBD2 matching over 9 bases. V lost 4 bases and J lost 6; bases outside the gene matches: 11. Germline loops: CDR1 SGHTS, CDR2 YDEGEE. The CDR3 runs to 15 residues.

The rearrangement uses TRBV7-2 and TRBJ2-2; 7 nucleotides agree with TRBD1. Germline assignment: CDR1 SGHTA and CDR2 FQGNSA. The trim removed 3 bases at V and 3 bases at J, leaving 7 bases unmatched. The CDR3 consists of 16 residues. CDR3 nucleotide sequence: TGTGCCAGCAGCTTGGATCAGGGGGTTTACACCGGGGAGCTGTTTTTT. Translating it yields CASSLDQGVYTGELFF.

The chain combines TRBV28 with TRBJ2-5, with D possibly matching TRBD2 (5 bases). V shed 3 bases and J shed 5 bases, with 13 bases lying between them. This CDR3 comprises 14 residues. Germline V lookup: CDR1 MDHEN, CDR2 SYDVKM. This CDR3 is CASSFFPSGETQYF. The CDR3 DNA reads TGTGCCAGCAGTTTCTTCCCCTCGGGGGAGACCCAGTACTTC.

The V and J genes are TRBV2 and TRBJ2-7, with TRBD2 matching 8 bases. The CDR3 runs 14 residues. From germline, CDR1 is SNHLY and CDR2 FYNNEI. With V trimmed by 3 bases and J by 4 bases, 5 bases remained unmatched. CDR3 nucleotide sequence: TGTGCCAGCAGTGACGGGGGGGTGGGATACGAGCAGTACTTC. It specifies CASSDGGVGYEQYF.

The V call is TRBV4-2, the J call TRBJ2-2; TRBD2 might be the D (5 bases). The V end was cut by 3 bases, the J end by 9 bases, with 23 bases between. The CDR3 is 17 residues long. Germline CDR1 is LGHNA and CDR2 is YNFKEQ. The CDR3 is CASSHAPGPEAVRELFF. CDR3 DNA: TGTGCCAGCAGCCACGCTCCTGGGCCGGAGGCGGTTCGGGAGCTGTTTTTT.

This chain connects TRBV10-2 to TRBJ1-3, with unresolved D. Trimming left V 0 bases short and J 0 bases short, with 9 bases between. CDR1 WSHSY and CDR2 SAAADI come from the germline V gene. The CDR3 is made up of 16 amino acids. The CDR3 protein is CASSESAGSSGNTIYF. The CDR3 DNA sequence: TGCGCCAGCAGTGAGTCGGCGGGGTCCTCTGGAAACACCATATATTTT.

The chain joins TRBV7-9 to TRBJ2-3, with no clear D. The CDR3 is 14 residues long. Germline CDR1 reads SEHNR; CDR2 reads FQNEAQ (reference sequence). The V end was cut by 5 bases, the J end by 5 bases, with 14 bases between. The chain's CDR3 is CASSPRSLLDTQYF. CDR3 nucleotides: TGTGCCAGCAGCCCTAGGTCCCTCTTAGATACGCAGTATTTT. The complete variable domain, with remaining parts taken from reference TRBV7-9 and TRBJ2-3, reads DTGVSQNPRHKITKRGQNVTFRCDPISEHNRLYWYRQTLGQGPEFLTYFQNEAQLEKSRLLSDRFSAERPKGSFSTLEIQRTEQGDSAMYLCASSPRSLLDTQYFGPGTRLTVL.

This clone was found a few times. V gene TRBV6-6 combines with J gene TRBJ1-6, with 8 bases fitting TRBD1. The germline CDR1 and CDR2 sequences are MNHNY and SVGAGI (reference sequence). The V and J ends lost 2 bases and 10 bases, in that order; junction bases with no gene match: 7. The CDR3 is 15 amino acids. CDR3 sequence (DNA): TGTGCCAGCAGTTACCTCCTACAGGGGGACTCACCCCTCCACTTT. This codes for CASSYLLQGDSPLHF.

This clone occurred a few times. The genes are TRBV2 and TRBJ2-5; D is uncertain. The ends were cut back, 1 base at V and 9 bases at J, with 9 bases in the middle. Germline assignment: CDR1 SNHLY and CDR2 FYNNEI. This CDR3 has 12 residues. The CDR3 DNA is TGTGCCAGCAGTGAAGAGGCCAGGCCCCAGTACTTC. It specifies CASSEEARPQYF. Together with reference TRBV2 and TRBJ2-5, the CDR3 gives the full variable domain: EPEVTQTPSHQVTQMGQEVILRCVPISNHLYFYWYRQILGQKVEFLVSFYNNEISEKSEIFDDQFSVERPDGSNFTLKIRSTKLEDSAMYFCASSEEARPQYFGPGTRLLVL.

The V gene is TRBV9, the J gene TRBJ2-3, with D perhaps TRBD2 (6 bases). The CDR3 consists of 15 residues. Germline-derived CDR1 and CDR2 are SGDLS and YYNGEE. V lost 4 bases and J lost 10, with 22 bases in between. This CDR3 reads CASSLSPAGPGAQYF. Here the CDR3 DNA reads TGTGCCAGCAGCCTTAGCCCAGCGGGCCCGGGGGCGCAGTATTTT. Full variable domain (outside the CDR3, taken from reference TRBV9 and TRBJ2-3): DSGVTQTPKHLITATGQRVTLRCSPRSGDLSVYWYQQSLDQGLQFLIQYYNGEERAKGNILERFSAQQFPDLHSELNLSSLELGDSALYFCASSLSPAGPGAQYFGPGTRLTVL.

The V gene is TRBV9, the J gene TRBJ1-2; no definite D call. The ends were cut back, 0 bases at V and 4 bases at J, with 10 bases in the middle. The CDR3 totals 14 residues. Germline V gives CDR1 SGDLS, CDR2 YYNGEE. CDR3 sequence reads: CASSVDVGSYGYTF. For the CDR3, the DNA is TGTGCCAGCAGCGTAGATGTGGGGAGCTATGGCTACACCTTC.

V usage is TRBV28 and J usage is TRBJ1-1; D ambiguous. Germline V gene lookup returns CDR1 MDHEN and CDR2 SYDVKM. Trimming cost V 5 bases and J 1 base, with 14 bases left between them. This CDR3 region has 15 residues. For the CDR3, the DNA is TGTGCCAGCAGTCCCAGCTCCCCAGGGAACACTGAAGCTTTCTTT. Protein product: CASSPSSPGNTEAFF. Combining the CDR3 with reference TRBV28 and TRBJ1-1 gives the whole variable domain DVKVTQSSRYLVKRTGEKVFLECVQDMDHENMFWYRQDPGLGLRLIYFSYDVKMKEKGDIPEGYSVSREKKERFSLILESASTNQTSMYLCASSPSSPGNTEAFFGQGTRLTVV.

This clone was seen just once. The chain recombines TRBV6-5 with TRBJ1-6, with D possibly matching TRBD1 (6 bases). V gave up 0 bases and J gave up 5 bases, with 8 bases separating them. CDR1 MNHEY and CDR2 SVGAGI come from the germline V gene. The CDR3 totals 15 residues. CDR3 in DNA: TGTGCCAGCAGTTACTCGGGGGCGGATAATTCACCCCTCCACTTT. This codes for CASSYSGADNSPLHF.

This chain uses TRBV27 with TRBJ1-2; the D is unclear. CDR1 and CDR2 (germline): MNHEY, SMNVEV (reference sequence). The CDR3 is made up of 13 amino acids. Trimming shortened V by 3 bases and J by 8 bases, and 13 bases separated the two germline ends. This chain's CDR3 is CASSFPSGNGYTF. The CDR3 region has the DNA TGTGCCAGCAGTTTCCCCTCCGGGAACGGCTACACCTTC.

The genes are TRBV5-6 and TRBJ1-6, with 8 bases identical to TRBD1. Germline CDR1 is SGHDT and CDR2 is YYEEEE. The CDR3 sequence is 16 residues long. V shed 4 bases, J shed 4 bases, and the junction held 7 bases outside the gene matches. CDR3 nucleotides: TGTGCCAGCAGCGGCCGGGACAGGCGGTATAATTCACCCCTCCACTTT. This translates into CASSGRDRRYNSPLHF.

The rearrangement joins TRBV2 to TRBJ2-1; D is undetermined. Germline assignment: CDR1 SNHLY and CDR2 FYNNEI. Trimming stripped 5 bases from V and 8 bases from J, with 22 bases between. The CDR3 consists of 16 residues. The CDR3 region has the DNA TGTGCCAGCAGTCCTGCGAGGAGTTCGAGTGCCCATGAGCAGTTCTTC. Protein product: CASSPARSSSAHEQFF.

The chain has TRBV4-2 and TRBJ1-1; 8 bases agree with TRBD1. The CDR3 runs 16 residues. CDR1 LGHNA and CDR2 YNFKEQ come from the germline V gene. The V and J ends lost 2 bases and 3 bases, in that order; junction bases with no gene match: 8. CDR3 sequence: CASSQTSDRVDTEAFF. The CDR3 bases are TGTGCCAGCAGCCAAACATCGGACAGGGTCGACACTGAAGCTTTCTTT.

The V and J genes are TRBV2 and TRBJ2-2, with D possibly TRBD1 on 5 matching bases. The CDR3 consists of 14 residues. CDR1 and CDR2 (germline): SNHLY, FYNNEI. Trimming took off 7 bases at V and 2 bases at J, with 11 bases between the two ends. CDR3 sequence reads: CASNTGINTGELFF. CDR3 bases: TGTGCCAGCAATACAGGAATAAACACCGGGGAGCTGTTTTTT.

This clone showed up just once. CDR3 loop: CASRRGTGNTEAFF. DNA for the CDR3: TGTGCCAGCAGACGCGGGACGGGAAACACTGAAGCTTTCTTT. The chain carries TRBV7-2 and TRBJ1-1, with a weak D call TRBD1 (5 bases). V was clipped by 6 bases and J by 2 bases, with 13 bases between them. CDR1 is SGHTA and CDR2 is FQGNSA in the germline V gene. The CDR3 is 14 amino acids. The variable domain in full, with the rest retrieved from reference TRBV7-2 and TRBJ1-1, is GAGVSQSPSNKVTEKGKDVELRCDPISGHTALYWYRQSLGQGLEFLIYFQGNSAPDKSGLPSDRFSAERTGGSVSTLTIQRTQQEDSAVYLCASRRGTGNTEAFFGQGTRLTVV.

This chain links TRBV7-9 with TRBJ2-5; 8 bases agree with TRBD2. The CDR3 totals 15 residues. Germline V gives CDR1 SEHNR, CDR2 FQNEAQ (reference sequence). V shed 5 bases and J 2 bases; nucleotides not matched to a gene: 7. The CDR3 reads CASSTSGSSQETQYF. The CDR3 nucleotides read TGTGCCAGCAGCACGAGCGGGAGTAGTCAAGAGACCCAGTACTTC.

In this sample, this clone turned up once. The chain recombines TRBV28 with TRBJ1-3; D is unclear. The CDR3 has 14 residues. Germline V CDR1 and CDR2: MDHEN, SYDVKM. V shed 7 bases and J shed 2 bases, with 12 bases lying between them. The CDR3: CASTLRGPGNTIYF. DNA of the CDR3: TGTGCCAGCACTCTGAGAGGCCCTGGAAACACCATATATTTT. Full variable domain (missing parts from reference TRBV28 and TRBJ1-3): DVKVTQSSRYLVKRTGEKVFLECVQDMDHENMFWYRQDPGLGLRLIYFSYDVKMKEKGDIPEGYSVSREKKERFSLILESASTNQTSMYLCASTLRGPGNTIYFGEGSWLTVV.

The chain couples TRBV6-6 to TRBJ1-4; D gene unclear. The germline V gene encodes CDR1 MNHNY and CDR2 SVGAGI (reference sequence). The V gene lost 4 bases and the J gene lost 8 bases, with 5 bases spanning the gap. This CDR3 has 11 amino acids. CDR3 sequence: CASSSGEKLFF. Here the CDR3 DNA reads TGTGCCAGCAGTTCCGGGGAAAAACTGTTTTTT.

This clone has a handful of counts. The chain carries TRBV7-2 and TRBJ1-2; D gene uncertain. The CDR3 loop spans 12 amino acids. Looked up from germline, CDR1 is SGHTA and CDR2 is FQGNSA. V was clipped by 4 bases and J by 0 bases, with 3 bases between them. In nucleotides, the CDR3 is TGTGCCAGCAGCTCCACTAACTATGGCTACACCTTC. It specifies CASSSTNYGYTF.